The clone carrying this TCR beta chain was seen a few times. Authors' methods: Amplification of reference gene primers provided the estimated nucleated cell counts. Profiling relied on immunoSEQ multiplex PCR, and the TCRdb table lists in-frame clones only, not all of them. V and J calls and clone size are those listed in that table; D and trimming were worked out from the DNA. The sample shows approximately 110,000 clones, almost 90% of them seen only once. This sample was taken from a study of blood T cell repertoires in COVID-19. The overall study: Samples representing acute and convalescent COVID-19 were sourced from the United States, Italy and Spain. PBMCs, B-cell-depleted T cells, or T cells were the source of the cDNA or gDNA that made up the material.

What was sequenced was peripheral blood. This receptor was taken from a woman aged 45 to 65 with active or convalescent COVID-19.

The CDR3 coding sequence is TGTGCCAGCAGCTCCCTACAACTCCGACAGGGTTATGAAAAACTGTTTTTT. Translation gives CASSSLQLRQGYEKLFF. The chain joins TRBV7-3 to TRBJ1-4, with TRBD1 matching over 7 bases. The ends lost 4 bases at V and 6 bases at J; junction bases unmatched: 14. CDR3 length: 17 residues. Germline CDR1 and CDR2: SGHTA and FQGTGA.